Each of the 13 T cell receptor beta chains below was sequenced from the same sample in a study of regulatory T cells in long-lasting Graves disease. Noted time point: newly diagnosed GD, antithyroid drugs for less than 3 months. From RNA extracted from PBMCs, the TCR library was made. Arm-PCR with iRepertoire HTBI primers amplified the CDR3 regions for these TCR beta libraries. TCRdb ran MiXCR on the multiplex PCR reads and lists one entry per CDR3 protein. The data hold 560,000 or so distinct CDR3 sequences, with roughly 15% observed a single time. The sample also formed part of further work on T cells in Graves' hyperthyroidism and ophthalmopathy.

The specimen comprised peripheral blood mononuclear cells (PBMCs), sampled at new diagnosis, from a patient treated with antithyroid drugs. These receptors were taken from a man between 18 and 35 years old with Graves disease.

A single count supports this clonotype. The chain links TRBV5-1 to TRBJ1-4, with TRBD1 as a possible D gene (6 bases). Germline assignment: CDR1 SGHRS and CDR2 YFSETQ. Trimming removed 0 bases from V and 8 bases from J, with 14 bases in between. The CDR3 totals 15 residues. In DNA, the CDR3 is TGCGCCAGCAGCTTGGCCGGAACAGGGACGGAAAAACTGTTTTTT. This sequence encodes CASSLAGTGTEKLFF.

In this sample, this clonotype turned up many times. CDR3 in DNA: TGTGCCAGCAGCTCCCATGCGAGCGGGAGAGACTACGAGCAGTACTTC. This gives the protein CASSSHASGRDYEQYF. This chain links TRBV7-8 with TRBJ2-7; 8 bases match TRBD2. Germline V CDR1 and CDR2: SGHVS, FQNEAQ. J gave up 3 bases and V 4 bases, and 11 bases lay outside the gene matches. CDR3 size: 16 residues.

There are many counts of this clonotype. V gene TRBV13 combines with J gene TRBJ2-1, with a tentative D call TRBD1 (6 bases). The CDR3 sequence is 14 residues long. Germline lookup yields CDR1 PRHDT and CDR2 FYEKMQ (reference sequence). V shed 4 bases and J shed 2 bases, with 9 bases lying between them. CDR3 sequence reads: CASSSRGPYNEQFF. CDR3 sequence (DNA): TGTGCCAGCAGCTCCAGGGGACCCTACAATGAGCAGTTCTTC.

The chain is built from TRBV19 and TRBJ1-5; D unclear. This CDR3 comprises 13 residues. V was shortened by 0 bases and J by 5 bases, with 5 bases between the two germline ends. CDR1 and CDR2 (germline): LNHDA, SQIVND (reference sequence). CDR3 loop: CASSIDAYQPQHF. For the CDR3, the DNA is TGTGCCAGTAGTATAGACGCCTATCAGCCCCAGCATTTT.

The table lists this clonotype with many counts. The chain employs TRBV20-1 and TRBJ2-3; D may be TRBD1 or TRBD2 (7 bases each). V lost 6 bases and J 0 bases, leaving 16 bases between the germline ends. This CDR3 spans 15 amino acids. CDR1 is DFQATT and CDR2 is SNEGSKA in the germline V gene (reference sequence). Here the CDR3 reads CSARPGGGSTDTQYF. CDR3 bases: TGCAGTGCCCGTCCAGGGGGAGGGAGCACAGATACGCAGTATTTT.

The rearrangement uses TRBV30 and TRBJ1-5; unclear D gene. The CDR3 length is 12 residues. Trimming shortened V by 0 bases and J by 6 bases, and 6 bases separated the two germline ends. Germline CDR1 is GTSNPN and CDR2 is SVGIG (reference sequence). CDR3 nucleotide sequence: TGTGCCTGGAGTGTTCCAAGTCAGCCCCAGCATTTT. This codes for CAWSVPSQPQHF.

The rearrangement links TRBV29-1 to TRBJ1-1; D might be TRBD1 (5 bases). The CDR3 is 16 amino acids. V shed 0 bases and J shed 0 bases, with 14 bases lying between them. Germline loops: CDR1 SQVTM, CDR2 ANQGSEA. The CDR3 is CSVEDLQADMNTEAFF. CDR3 DNA sequence: TGCAGCGTTGAAGATTTACAGGCAGACATGAACACTGAAGCTTTCTTT.

The sample holds one count of this clonotype. This sequence joins TRBV13 and TRBJ2-7; the D gene could be TRBD1 or TRBD2 (5 bases each). V dropped 7 bases and J dropped 0 bases, with 10 bases sitting between them. The CDR3 extends over 13 amino acids. Per the germline V gene, CDR1 is PRHDT and CDR2 is FYEKMQ (reference sequence). DNA for the CDR3: TGTGCCAGCATGGGGGAAGACTCCTACGAGCAGTACTTC. It codes for CASMGEDSYEQYF.

The chain joins TRBV5-1 to TRBJ1-6; tentatively, D is TRBD1 (6 bases). Germline CDR1 SGHRS, CDR2 YFSETQ. The CDR3 runs to 13 residues. V shed 0 bases and J shed 11 bases, with 9 bases lying between them. The CDR3 DNA sequence: TGCGCCAGCAGCTTGGGACAGGAAACACCCCTCCACTTT. It translates to CASSLGQETPLHF.

This clonotype was seen once. A much larger clone sits a single nucleotide away, making a read error possible. Here the CDR3 omits its conserved ending phenylalanine or tryptophan, so a read error is the likely source. The V gene is TRBV27, the J gene TRBJ1-5; D possibly corresponds to TRBD1 (5 bases). Germline V gives CDR1 MNHEY, CDR2 SMNVEV (reference sequence). V was clipped by 7 bases and J by 0 bases, with 22 bases between them. This CDR3 spans 18 amino acids. This chain's CDR3 is CASTPRGGRASSNQPQHS. CDR3 nucleotides: TGTGCCAGCACCCCTCGCGGGGGGAGGGCGAGTAGCAATCAGCCCCAGCATTCT.

Ten or more counts support this clonotype. The chain couples TRBV5-1 to TRBJ1-1; no firm D call. The V gene lost 4 bases and the J gene lost 4 bases, with 17 bases spanning the gap. This CDR3 spans 15 amino acids. Germline V gene data show CDR1 as SGHRS and CDR2 as YFSETQ. CDR3 residues: CASSPGWPTTTEAFF. The CDR3 coding sequence is TGCGCCAGCAGCCCCGGGTGGCCGACAACCACTGAAGCTTTCTTT.

V usage is TRBV5-1 and J usage is TRBJ2-3, with D unclear. Germline V gene data show CDR1 as SGHRS and CDR2 as YFSETQ. This CDR3 region has 14 residues. V dropped 0 bases and J dropped 6 bases, with 11 bases sitting between them. CDR3 sequence reads: CASSLAVPIDTQYF. Here the CDR3 DNA reads TGCGCCAGCAGCTTGGCTGTCCCTATTGATACGCAGTATTTT.

The genes are TRBV19 and TRBJ1-2; D unclear. Trimming stripped 3 bases from V and 2 bases from J, with 10 bases between. CDR3 length equals 14 residues. Germline CDR1 LNHDA, CDR2 SQIVND (reference sequence). CDR3 sequence: CASSMSVANYGYTF. CDR3 nucleotides: TGTGCCAGTAGTATGTCGGTTGCGAACTATGGCTACACCTTC.